The sample holds a few counts of the clone carrying this T cell receptor beta chain. Sequenced by immunoSEQ multiplex PCR; TCRdb stores in-frame clones only, minus some. The table records 95,000 to 110,000 clones, roughly 79% of them present only once. The sample originates from a study of glioma-infiltrating T cells after dendritic cell vaccination. Across the whole study: Monocyte-derived dendritic cells, cultured less than 8 days with IL-4 and GM-CSF, were pulsed with autologous tumor lysate.

PBMC sampling occurred before vaccination, two weeks after the third dose, and at progression. Germline-derived CDR1 and CDR2 are SEHNR and FQNEAQ (reference sequence). There are 13 residues in the CDR3. With 7 bases removed from V and 8 bases from J, the gap between germline ends came to 17 bases. This rearrangement joins TRBV7-9 to TRBJ1-2, with TRBD1 as a possible D gene (5 bases). The sequences come from blood, collected before dendritic cell vaccination. The sequence derives from a human donor with glioblastoma. CDR3: CASTTEGRGGYTF. DNA for the CDR3: TGTGCCAGCACTACTGAGGGGAGGGGCGGCTACACCTTC.